This T cell receptor beta chain was documented in a study of T cell changes during pregnancy in multiple sclerosis. This CDR3 comprises 13 residues. Germline values: CDR1 MNHEY, CDR2 SVGAGI. Losses at the gene ends were 5 bases for V and 3 bases for J; bases not matched to a gene: 0. The data were produced by immunoSEQ multiplex PCR, yet TCRdb's version contains in-frame clones alone and is incomplete. The data contain 85,000 to 90,000 clones, approximately 89% of them singletons. The source material was peripheral blood, sampled in the first trimester of pregnancy. The clonotype comes from a female donor in good health, enrolled as a control in a pregnancy study. The chain uses TRBV6-5 and TRBJ1-3; 8 nucleotides line up with TRBD1. The CDR3 sequence is CASSTGGGNTIYF. The DNA for the CDR3 is TGTGCCAGCAGTACAGGGGGTGGAAACACCATATATTTT.